This T cell receptor beta chain was observed in a study of tissue T cells after allogeneic stem cell transplantation. General observations from the study: Which tissue TCRs were alloreactive or antigen-specific was not determined. Some clones might be persisting host cells. Anatomically similar tissues had similar TCR repertoires within each patient. Shared clones across patients were few; motif clustering revealed tissue-specific shared signatures.

This clone was recorded a few times. What it recognizes is unknown. Gene names follow the mouse nomenclature. The CDR3 end is not reached by the read, which stops 1 residue before it; the germline J gene fills it in. Other DNA variants within this sample encode the same CDR3. Germline trimming cut 0 bases from V and 4 bases from J; bases unmatched to any gene: 3. There are 15 residues in the CDR3. Germline CDR1 is FNHDT and CDR2 is SITEND (reference sequence). Clones were read by immunoSEQ multiplex PCR, and TCRdb kept only the in-frame ones, dropping some. The sample consists of 20,000 to 25,000 clones, around 70% of them appearing once.

This TCR was recovered from a female BALB/c mouse in good health. The MHC haplotype recorded for the strain is H2-d. Sequenced sample: blood. The J gene is TRBJ2-7, the V gene TRBV19; 11 bases agree with TRBD2. The CDR3 sequence: CASSIVGTGGYEQYF. The covered CDR3 bases are TGTGCCAGCAGTATAGTAGGGACTGGGGGTTATGAACAGTAC.